The 20 T cell receptor beta chains given below trace back to one sample, sequenced in a study of radiation and T cells in renal cell carcinoma. Documented time point: baseline pretreatment blood. Treatment noted: 15 Gy SBRT to primary tumor, nephrectomy 4 weeks later. Here immunoSEQ multiplex PCR was the method, and the copy in TCRdb shows in-frame clones only, minus some. This sample has approximately 100,000 clones, with 86% found just once. The source material was blood, sampled from a patient whose treatment included radiotherapy and nephrectomy. The origin of the receptors is a man aged 50 to 60 with renal cell carcinoma.

This clone occurred once. The chain couples TRBV2 to TRBJ1-2; no reliable D call. V lost 6 bases and J lost 1, with 18 bases in between. From germline, CDR1 is SNHLY and CDR2 FYNNEI. This CDR3 is built from 16 residues. The CDR3 protein is CASSAVLVAFNYGYTF. The CDR3 region has the DNA TGTGCCAGCAGCGCAGTTCTGGTCGCCTTTAACTATGGCTACACCTTC.

As regards this clone: This CDR3 is also generated by other DNA sequences in the sample. V is TRBV5-4 and J is TRBJ1-1; 8 nucleotides line up with TRBD1. V was clipped by 1 base and J by 1 base; unmatched bases: 0. This CDR3 is built from 14 residues. Germline lookup yields CDR1 SGHNT and CDR2 YYREEE (reference sequence). The CDR3 loop is CASSLQGANTEAFF. CDR3 DNA sequence: TGTGCCAGCAGCTTGCAGGGGGCGAACACTGAAGCTTTCTTT.

The chain combines TRBV2 with TRBJ2-7; 7 bases are a match to TRBD1. Trimming removed 6 bases from V and 2 bases from J; junction bases left unmatched: 7. Germline V gene lookup returns CDR1 SNHLY and CDR2 FYNNEI. CDR3 length: 14 amino acids. DNA for the CDR3: TGTGCCAGCAGGCCGGACAGGCCTACCTACGAGCAGTACTTC. It encodes CASRPDRPTYEQYF.

The V gene is TRBV5-1, the J gene TRBJ2-1, with 7 bases matching TRBD1. Germline values: CDR1 SGHRS, CDR2 YFSETQ. V dropped 0 bases and J dropped 3; count of bases not matched to a gene: 6. The CDR3 covers 16 residues. CDR3 bases: TGCGCCAGCAGCTTGGAGCCCCGACAGGGCTACAATGAGCAGTTCTTC. This gives the protein CASSLEPRQGYNEQFF.

The chain joins TRBV30 to TRBJ2-7, with 9 bases matching TRBD1. The CDR3 consists of 13 residues. Germline CDR1 is GTSNPN and CDR2 is SVGIG (reference sequence). After removal of 4 bases from V and 5 bases from J, the junction contained 6 bases not matched to a gene. CDR3 residues: CAWNTGGVDEQYF. CDR3 DNA: TGTGCCTGGAACACAGGGGGCGTCGACGAGCAGTACTTC. The variable domain in full, with the rest retrieved from reference TRBV30 and TRBJ2-7, is SQTIHQWPATLVQPVGSPLSLECTVEGTSNPNLYWYRQAAGRGLQLLFYSVGIGQISSEVPQNLSASRPQDRQFILSSKKLLLSDSGFYLCAWNTGGVDEQYFGPGTRLTVT.

A few counts support this clone. V is TRBV5-5 and J is TRBJ2-2; 11 nucleotides line up with TRBD2. Germline V CDR1 and CDR2: SGHKS, YYEKEE (reference sequence). V shed 0 bases, J shed 2 bases, and the junction held 6 bases outside the gene matches. The CDR3 is made up of 18 amino acids. The CDR3 spells CASSLGLAGGPNTGELFF. The CDR3 coding sequence is TGTGCCAGCAGCTTGGGGCTAGCGGGGGGCCCCAACACCGGGGAGCTGTTTTTT.

The genes are TRBV15 and TRBJ1-3; D call uncertain. The CDR3 is made up of 16 amino acids. V lost 0 bases and J lost 0, with 9 bases in between. Germline assignment: CDR1 LNHNV and CDR2 YYDKDF (reference sequence). CDR3 loop: CATSRDRGSSGNTIYF. Written as DNA, the CDR3 is TGTGCCACCAGCAGAGATCGAGGCAGCTCTGGAAACACCATATATTTT.

The CDR3 loop reads CAWSAAKETQYF. The CDR3 DNA follows: TGTGCCTGGAGTGCGGCCAAAGAGACCCAGTACTTC. The chain links TRBV30 to TRBJ2-5, with D uncertain. Germline V lookup: CDR1 GTSNPN, CDR2 SVGIG (reference sequence). V was pared by 1 base and J by 3 bases, with 6 bases between. This CDR3 comprises 12 residues.

The chain couples TRBV5-4 to TRBJ2-7; TRBD2 might be the D (6 bases). Germline V lookup: CDR1 SGHNT, CDR2 YYREEE (reference sequence). The CDR3 is 15 amino acids. Trimming took 4 bases from V and 1 from J, leaving 15 bases between them. The CDR3 bases are TGTGCCAGCAGCCCCCTCGGGGGTGCTTCCTACGAGCAGTACTTC. Its protein is CASSPLGGASYEQYF.

This clone was observed a handful of times. V is TRBV28 and J is TRBJ2-7, with TRBD1 identical over 7 bases. The CDR3 is 14 residues long. Germline V CDR1 and CDR2: MDHEN, SYDVKM. Unmatched junction bases numbered 4, after V lost 2 bases and J lost 3 bases. In DNA form, the CDR3 reads TGTGCCAGCAGTTTAATTAACAGGGGCTACGAGCAGTACTTC. Translated: CASSLINRGYEQYF.

This chain connects TRBV4-1 to TRBJ2-1; 11 bases align to TRBD2. With 4 bases clipped from V and 4 bases from J, the junction kept 12 bases outside the gene matches. The CDR3 is 18 amino acids. Germline lookup yields CDR1 MGHRA and CDR2 YSYEKL. The CDR3 loop reads CASSRPPSIAGGYNEQFF. The DNA of the CDR3 is TGCGCCAGCAGCCGTCCCCCCTCTATAGCGGGGGGGTACAATGAGCAGTTCTTC.

CDR3 bases: TGCGCCAGCAGCTTGGATGGCCCCCGGCGGGAAAAACTGTTTTTT. Amino acid sequence: CASSLDGPRREKLFF. V usage is TRBV5-1 and J usage is TRBJ1-4; D ambiguous. Germline V gene sequence: CDR1 SGHRS, CDR2 YFSETQ. The length of the CDR3 is 15 residues. Trimming left V 0 bases short and J 8 bases short, with 14 bases between.

The CDR3 DNA sequence: TGTGCCAGCAGCACTCCGGGACCGGAGACCCAGTACTTC. Translated, it gives CASSTPGPETQYF. The J gene is TRBJ2-5, the V gene TRBV7-9; D may correspond to TRBD1 or TRBD2 (5 bases each). The CDR3 is made up of 13 amino acids. CDR1 is SEHNR, CDR2 FQNEAQ, per germline (reference sequence). V dropped 5 bases and J dropped 5 bases, with 12 bases sitting between them.

The genes are TRBV7-9 and TRBJ1-1; 7 positions match TRBD1. Germline CDR1 and CDR2: SEHNR and FQNEAQ (reference sequence). The J segment lost 1 base and the V segment lost 3 bases, leaving 2 bases of the junction unmatched. This CDR3 comprises 14 residues. The CDR3 DNA is TGTGCCAGCAGCTTTTGGGACAGGAACACTGAAGCTTTCTTT. This gives the protein CASSFWDRNTEAFF.

In DNA form, the CDR3 reads TGTGCCAGCAGTTACAGTTGGGGCCAGAACACTGAAGCTTTCTTT. Encoded protein: CASSYSWGQNTEAFF. The V gene is TRBV6-5, the J gene TRBJ1-1; tentatively, D is TRBD1 (5 bases). The V and J ends lost 2 bases and 1 base respectively, with 11 bases between them. CDR3 length equals 15 residues. Germline loops: CDR1 MNHEY, CDR2 SVGAGI.

The genes are TRBV10-3 and TRBJ1-5, with D uncertain. Looked up from germline, CDR1 is ENHRY and CDR2 is SYGVKD. The CDR3 consists of 15 residues. The V gene lost 2 bases and the J gene lost 8 bases, with 16 bases spanning the gap. In DNA, the CDR3 is TGTGCCATCAGTGAGGGGGTCGGGGTTGGAGAGCCCCAGCATTTT. Protein sequence: CAISEGVGVGEPQHF.

Concerning this clone: Other DNA sequences within the sample encode an identical CDR3. The chain uses TRBV30 and TRBJ1-2, with D perhaps matching TRBD1 (6 bases). CDR1 and CDR2 from the germline V gene are GTSNPN and SVGIG (reference sequence). The CDR3 is 13 residues long. V lost 5 bases, J lost 5 bases, and 15 bases lay in between. The CDR3 here is CAWGRDRPYGYTF. The CDR3 DNA reads as TGTGCCTGGGGTCGAGACAGGCCATATGGCTACACCTTC.

The chain links TRBV15 to TRBJ2-5; D remains unclear. The J call is in doubt because the DNA end fits TRBJ2-7 better. The germline gives CDR1 LNHNV, CDR2 YYDKDF (reference sequence). This CDR3 has 12 residues. The CDR3 loop reads CATSRPNYEQYF. In nucleotides, the CDR3 is TGTGCCACCAGCAGACCCAACTACGAGCAGTACTTC.

The chain has TRBV28 and TRBJ2-7; maybe TRBD2 (5 bases). Germline V CDR1 and CDR2: MDHEN, SYDVKM. CDR3 length: 16 residues. V was trimmed by 4 bases and J by 0 bases, leaving 16 bases between them. DNA for the CDR3: TGTGCCAGCAGTTCCGAAGCGGCCCGGGGCTCCTACGAGCAGTACTTC. Translation: CASSSEAARGSYEQYF.

The V and J genes are TRBV18 and TRBJ2-7, with D tentatively TRBD2 (5 bases). Per the germline V gene, CDR1 is KGHSH and CDR2 is LQKENI. This CDR3 has 19 residues. V was pared by 2 bases and J by 4 bases, with 27 bases between. CDR3 residues: CASSPSGRASSTRSYEQYF. The CDR3 bases are TGTGCCAGCTCACCATCGGGAAGGGCTTCCAGCACCCGTTCTTACGAGCAGTACTTC.